This entry lists 24 T cell receptor beta chains sequenced from one sample in a study of cytomegalovirus exposure and HLA in healthy donors. In the PCR, 60 Vbeta and 13 Jbeta primers were used. Sequencing was performed with immunoSEQ multiplex PCR; in TCRdb, only in-frame clones are kept and a portion is missing. The sample consists of a few hundred thousand clones, roughly 80% of them appearing once. Sequenced material: PBMCs. Source of these receptors: a man aged 35 to 55 in good health and CMV-seronegative.

This clone was counted between two and nine times. V and J are TRBV27 and TRBJ1-3, with 7 positions matching TRBD1. There are 16 residues in the CDR3. The V gene end was trimmed by 5 bases and the J gene end by 0 bases; junction bases not matched to a gene: 7. Germline CDR1 and CDR2: MNHEY and SMNVEV (reference sequence). The CDR3 nucleotides read TGTGCCAGCAGTCAGGGACAGCTATCCTCTGGAAACACCATATATTTT. This translates into CASSQGQLSSGNTIYF.

This chain uses TRBV5-8 with TRBJ2-3; D remains ambiguous. The V end was cut by 1 base, the J end by 10 bases, with 10 bases between. The CDR3 has 12 residues. The germline V gene has CDR1 SGHTS and CDR2 YDEGEE. CDR3 sequence reads: CASSLRSAAQYF. The CDR3 nucleotides read TGTGCCAGCAGCTTGAGGTCCGCGGCGCAGTATTTT.

This clone has just a few counts. V usage is TRBV7-3 and J usage is TRBJ2-2; D ambiguous. This CDR3 has 14 amino acids. Germline lookup yields CDR1 SGHTA and CDR2 FQGTGA. V lost 0 bases and J 5 bases, leaving 7 bases between the germline ends. The CDR3 nucleotides read TGTGCCAGCAGCTTAACGGGCCTAACCGGGGAGCTGTTTTTT. This encodes CASSLTGLTGELFF.

The chain employs TRBV7-3 and TRBJ2-1; a weak D match, TRBD1 (5 bases). CDR3 length: 16 residues. The germline V and J ends were trimmed by 2 bases and 0 bases, with 11 bases remaining between them. Per the germline V gene, CDR1 is SGHTA and CDR2 is FQGTGA. CDR3 residues: CASSLGAPSSYNEQFF. CDR3 bases: TGTGCCAGCAGCTTAGGGGCTCCGAGCTCCTACAATGAGCAGTTCTTC.

The rearrangement links TRBV7-6 to TRBJ1-1; D gene uncertain. The V and J ends lost 5 bases and 1 base respectively, with 11 bases between them. Germline assignment: CDR1 SGHVS and CDR2 FNYEAQ. The length of the CDR3 is 14 residues. The CDR3 DNA reads TGTGCCAGCAGCCCTCGACGGGGGAACACTGAAGCTTTCTTT. This codes for CASSPRRGNTEAFF.

The rearrangement links TRBV4-1 to TRBJ2-2; D perhaps matches TRBD1 (5 bases). The CDR3 consists of 17 residues. Deletions cut 1 base from V and 1 base from J, with 13 bases between. Germline values: CDR1 MGHRA, CDR2 YSYEKL. CDR3 in amino acids: CASSQVGAGLNTGELFF. CDR3 nucleotides: TGCGCCAGCAGCCAAGTAGGAGCAGGGCTGAACACCGGGGAGCTGTTTTTT.

The chain employs TRBV7-8 and TRBJ2-7; the match to TRBD2 covers 10 bases. The ends lost 5 bases at V and 3 bases at J; junction bases unmatched: 10. Germline values: CDR1 SGHVS, CDR2 FQNEAQ. The length of the CDR3 is 16 residues. The DNA for the CDR3 is TGTGCCAGCAGCCCAAAGGCCGGGACTAGCGTCTACGAGCAGTACTTC. It translates to CASSPKAGTSVYEQYF.

The CDR3 region has the DNA TGTGCCAGCAGGCAACACCCGGGGACAGGGGTATCCTACAATGAGCAGTTCTTC. Amino acid sequence: CASRQHPGTGVSYNEQFF. The rearrangement joins TRBV7-6 to TRBJ2-1; 10 bases match TRBD1. V lost 6 bases to trimming and J lost 1 base; unmatched junction nucleotides: 12. Germline assignment: CDR1 SGHVS and CDR2 FNYEAQ. The CDR3 is 18 residues long.

This clone was seen only a few times. The V gene is TRBV7-9, the J gene TRBJ1-1; weak D call: TRBD1 (5 bases). The CDR3 is 14 residues long. Trimming removed 6 bases from V and 1 base from J, with 12 bases in between. Germline V gene lookup returns CDR1 SEHNR and CDR2 FQNEAQ (reference sequence). The CDR3 protein is CASRGEVKNTEAFF. In nucleotides, the CDR3 is TGTGCCAGCAGGGGGGAGGTGAAGAACACTGAAGCTTTCTTT.

This chain joins TRBV7-9 and TRBJ1-1, with 8 bases aligning to TRBD1. This CDR3 is 14 amino acids long. V shed 5 bases and J 3 bases; nucleotides not matched to a gene: 5. Per the germline V gene, CDR1 is SEHNR and CDR2 is FQNEAQ (reference sequence). The DNA of the CDR3 is TGTGCCAGCAGCAGGGGACAGGAAGACACTGAAGCTTTCTTT. Protein product: CASSRGQEDTEAFF.

The V gene is TRBV9, the J gene TRBJ1-2; D not certain. This CDR3 has 15 residues. CDR1 is SGDLS, CDR2 YYNGEE, per germline. The V end was cut by 1 base, the J end by 0 bases, with 10 bases between. CDR3 nucleotides: TGTGCCAGCAGCGTAAAGCAGGCAGCTAACTATGGCTACACCTTC. The encoded protein is CASSVKQAANYGYTF.

The genes are TRBV27 and TRBJ1-1, with 9 nucleotides matching TRBD1. The CDR3 runs to 16 residues. V lost 7 bases and J lost 7; bases outside the gene matches: 16. Germline V CDR1 and CDR2: MNHEY, SMNVEV (reference sequence). The DNA for the CDR3 is TGTGCCAGCAAATCAAGTCAGGGACAGGGTGGGGGTGAAGCTTTCTTT. Protein sequence: CASKSSQGQGGGEAFF.

The sample holds one count of this clone. This chain links TRBV7-8 with TRBJ1-5; tentative D call: TRBD1 (5 bases). CDR3 length: 17 amino acids. Germline V gene sequence: CDR1 SGHVS, CDR2 FQNEAQ. With 6 bases removed from V and 0 bases from J, the gap between germline ends came to 18 bases. As DNA, the CDR3 is TGTGCCAGCAGTAGGCTGACAGATTTTTATAGCAATCAGCCCCAGCATTTT. It encodes CASSRLTDFYSNQPQHF.

The V call is TRBV14, the J call TRBJ2-5; D gene unclear. The CDR3 is made up of 15 amino acids. V was cut by 0 bases and J by 1 base, with 9 bases left in between. Germline-derived CDR1 and CDR2 are SGHDN and FVKESK. In DNA, the CDR3 is TGTGCCAGCAGCCAAGATTATGGCAGCCAAGAGACCCAGTACTTC. It codes for CASSQDYGSQETQYF.

The rearrangement links TRBV7-2 to TRBJ2-7, with D maybe TRBD1 (6 bases). Germline assignment: CDR1 SGHTA and CDR2 FQGNSA. V lost 2 bases and J 6 bases, leaving 14 bases between the germline ends. The CDR3 covers 14 residues. The DNA for the CDR3 is TGTGCCAGCAGCTTAATCCCCTTAGGGGGCGAGCAGTACTTC. Residues: CASSLIPLGGEQYF.

This clone was observed a single time. CDR3 bases: TGTGCCAGCAGCCCCCCCCAGGGAAGGAACACTGAAGCTTTCTTT. This encodes CASSPPQGRNTEAFF. The chain uses TRBV9 and TRBJ1-1, with TRBD1 as a possible D gene (5 bases). There are 15 residues in the CDR3. Trimming pared 4 bases from V and 1 base from J, leaving 14 bases between. The germline CDR1 and CDR2 sequences are SGDLS and YYNGEE. The variable domain in full, completed from reference TRBV9 and TRBJ1-1, reads DSGVTQTPKHLITATGQRVTLRCSPRSGDLSVYWYQQSLDQGLQFLIQYYNGEERAKGNILERFSAQQFPDLHSELNLSSLELGDSALYFCASSPPQGRNTEAFFGQGTRLTVV.

This chain links TRBV19 with TRBJ2-1, with D possibly matching TRBD2 (5 bases). CDR1 and CDR2 from the germline V gene are LNHDA and SQIVND (reference sequence). Trimming left V 8 bases short and J 12 bases short, with 20 bases between. CDR3 size: 13 residues. The CDR3 bases are TGTGCCAGTGCCCTTCTGGGGAATCGGGGGCAGTTCTTC. Translation: CASALLGNRGQFF. The entire variable domain, with the rest obtained from reference TRBV19 and TRBJ2-1, is as follows: DGGITQSPKYLFRKEGQNVTLSCEQNLNHDAMYWYRQDPGQGLRLIYYSQIVNDFQKGDIAEGYSVSREKKESFPLTVTSAQKNPTAFYLCASALLGNRGQFFGPGTRLTVL.

In this sample, this clone turned up a few times. The chain employs TRBV6-1 and TRBJ2-1; no firm D call. Germline V gene sequence: CDR1 MNHNS, CDR2 SASEGT. The CDR3 runs 14 residues. V lost 6 bases and J lost 8, with 17 bases in between. The CDR3 loop is CASRENSYWDEQFF. CDR3 DNA: TGTGCCAGCAGAGAGAACAGTTACTGGGATGAGCAGTTCTTC.

This chain connects TRBV4-2 to TRBJ1-4; 12 positions match TRBD1. Looked up from germline, CDR1 is LGHNA and CDR2 is YNFKEQ. After removal of 0 bases from V and 7 bases from J, the junction contained 9 bases not matched to a gene. The CDR3 sequence is 18 residues long. CDR3 nucleotide sequence: TGTGCCAGCAGCCAAGAAAAAATCGGGACAGGGGGCGTTGAAAAACTGTTTTTT. Its protein product is CASSQEKIGTGGVEKLFF.

The J gene is TRBJ2-2, the V gene TRBV7-2; the match to TRBD1 covers 9 bases. V shed 5 bases and J 7 bases; nucleotides not matched to a gene: 11. The CDR3 runs to 16 residues. Germline-derived CDR1 and CDR2 are SGHTA and FQGNSA. CDR3 protein: CASSPRDRAWGGELFF. The CDR3 nucleotides are TGTGCCAGCAGCCCCCGGGACAGGGCTTGGGGCGGGGAGCTGTTTTTT.

V usage is TRBV4-1 and J usage is TRBJ2-1; the D is unclear. V lost 0 bases and J lost 0, with 12 bases in between. In germline, CDR1 is MGHRA, CDR2 YSYEKL. This CDR3 spans 17 amino acids. CDR3: CASSQEFPESSYNEQFF. CDR3 coding DNA: TGCGCCAGCAGCCAAGAGTTTCCGGAGAGCTCCTACAATGAGCAGTTCTTC.

The chain recombines TRBV6-1 with TRBJ2-7; D may be TRBD1 (5 bases). Per the germline V gene, CDR1 is MNHNS and CDR2 is SASEGT. The CDR3 totals 14 residues. Trimming stripped 3 bases from V and 2 bases from J, with 11 bases between. The CDR3 loop is CASSDTGRPYEQYF. In DNA form, the CDR3 reads TGTGCCAGCAGTGATACAGGACGGCCCTACGAGCAGTACTTC.

The genes are TRBV4-1 and TRBJ2-7; 10 bases are shared with TRBD2. With V trimmed by 0 bases and J by 3 bases, 5 bases remained unmatched. Germline values: CDR1 MGHRA, CDR2 YSYEKL. The CDR3 loop spans 16 amino acids. The CDR3 protein is CASSQDGLAGVYEQYF. The CDR3 DNA follows: TGCGCCAGCAGCCAAGACGGTCTAGCGGGGGTCTACGAGCAGTACTTC.

The chain links TRBV7-8 to TRBJ2-5; possible D gene TRBD2, 6 bases. The CDR3 runs 14 residues. CDR1 is SGHVS and CDR2 is FQNEAQ in the germline V gene. Trimming took off 0 bases at V and 3 bases at J, with 8 bases between the two ends. CDR3 nucleotides: TGTGCCAGCAGCTTAGCTAGCGGAGAAGAGACCCAGTACTTC. This translates into CASSLASGEETQYF.